This is a list of T cell receptor beta chains from one sample in a study of identical twins. TCRdb called the 5' RACE reads again in MiXCR, with one record for every CDR3 protein. The table shows under 900,000 distinct CDR3 sequences, with approximately 13% occurring only once. These records were also assigned to another study, of yellow fever vaccine responses in identical twins.

Sequencing was carried out using PBMCs. The receptor set was obtained from a woman aged 18-29 years in good health. The CDR3 runs from the conserved cysteine through the conserved F or W. The order of the fields is D gene, V gene, clone size, J gene, CDR3 DNA, CDR3 protein. A D gene is named only where the DNA matches it firmly. Rows give clone size only sometimes, using once, few, many, or a class for an expanded clone.

d_gene: NA
v_gene: TRBV12-3/TRBV12-4
abundance: NA
j_gene: TRBJ2-7
CDR3nt: TGTGCCAGCAGTTTCGGGTCCGGGGGCTTCTACGAGCAGTACTTC
CDR3aa: CASSFGSGGFYEQYF

d_gene: NA
v_gene: TRBV7-9
abundance: many
j_gene: TRBJ1-1
CDR3nt: TGTGCCAGCAGCCCCCCGAGAGGTTACGATATGAACACTGAAGCTTTCTTT
CDR3aa: CASSPPRGYDMNTEAFF

d_gene: TRBD2
v_gene: TRBV15
abundance: NA
j_gene: TRBJ2-1
CDR3nt: TGTGCCACCAGCAGAGCGCTAGCGGTTTCCTACAATGAGCAGTTCTTC
CDR3aa: CATSRALAVSYNEQFF

d_gene: NA
v_gene: TRBV2
abundance: NA
j_gene: TRBJ1-5
CDR3nt: TGTGCCAGCAGCGAACAGGGAGGGCCGAATCAGCCCCAGCATTTT
CDR3aa: CASSEQGGPNQPQHF

d_gene: NA
v_gene: TRBV28
abundance: NA
j_gene: TRBJ1-5
CDR3nt: TGTGCCAGCAGTTTGTTTGGTGATAGCAATCAGCCCCAGCATTTT
CDR3aa: CASSLFGDSNQPQHF

d_gene: NA
v_gene: TRBV12-3/TRBV12-4
abundance: many
j_gene: TRBJ1-1
CDR3nt: TGTGCCAGCAGCCCTACAGGGAACACTGAAGCTTTCTTT
CDR3aa: CASSPTGNTEAFF

d_gene: TRBD1
v_gene: TRBV5-6
abundance: many
j_gene: TRBJ2-7
CDR3nt: TGTGCCAGCAGCGGGACAGGGGACGAGCAGTACTTC
CDR3aa: CASSGTGDEQYF

d_gene: TRBD1
v_gene: TRBV19
abundance: NA
j_gene: TRBJ1-5
CDR3nt: TGTGCCAGTAGTCCCGGGACAGGGAGTCCCTATAGCAATCAGCCCCAGCATTTT
CDR3aa: CASSPGTGSPYSNQPQHF

d_gene: NA
v_gene: TRBV3-1
abundance: few
j_gene: TRBJ2-3
CDR3nt: TGTGCCAGCAGGCCCACTAGTTCAGATACGCAGTATTTT
CDR3aa: CASRPTSSDTQYF

d_gene: NA
v_gene: TRBV15
abundance: many
j_gene: TRBJ2-3
CDR3nt: TGTGCCACCAGCAGGGACGAGCGATCCGGCACAGATACGCAGTATTTT
CDR3aa: CATSRDERSGTDTQYF

d_gene: NA
v_gene: TRBV20-1
abundance: NA
j_gene: TRBJ2-1
CDR3nt: TGCAGTGCTAGAGAGGACTTCTTTACCTACAATGAGCAGTTCTTC
CDR3aa: CSAREDFFTYNEQFF

d_gene: TRBD2
v_gene: TRBV20-1
abundance: once
j_gene: TRBJ2-5
CDR3nt: TGCAGTGCCCCAGGGCCTCTAGCGGGGGGGCCGTGGCAAGAGACCCAGTACTTC
CDR3aa: CSAPGPLAGGPWQETQYF

d_gene: NA
v_gene: TRBV28
abundance: NA
j_gene: TRBJ2-7
CDR3nt: TGTGCCAGCAGTTTTGTTGTTGGATCAACAGGGATCTCCTACGAGCAGTACTTC
CDR3aa: CASSFVVGSTGISYEQYF

d_gene: TRBD1
v_gene: TRBV25-1
abundance: NA
j_gene: TRBJ2-1
CDR3nt: TGTGCCAGCAGTTCCGACCGCCCCCCGGGACAGTACAATGAGCAGTTCTTC
CDR3aa: CASSSDRPPGQYNEQFF

d_gene: TRBD1
v_gene: TRBV12-3/TRBV12-4
abundance: NA
j_gene: TRBJ2-2
CDR3nt: TGTGCCAGCAGCCATGGACAGGGTGTGGGGGAGCTGTTTTTT
CDR3aa: CASSHGQGVGELFF

d_gene: TRBD2
v_gene: TRBV2
abundance: few
j_gene: TRBJ2-7
CDR3nt: TGTGCCAGCAGTCTTCCCGGGACTAGCGGGAGGGCCGGGGAGCAGTACTTC
CDR3aa: CASSLPGTSGRAGEQYF

d_gene: NA
v_gene: TRBV7-9
abundance: NA
j_gene: TRBJ1-2
CDR3nt: TGTGCCAGCAGCTTAGTTCGTAGGGACTATGGCTACACCTTC
CDR3aa: CASSLVRRDYGYTF

d_gene: NA
v_gene: TRBV6-1
abundance: few
j_gene: TRBJ1-6
CDR3nt: TGTGCCAGCGGATGGGACAAGACTAATTCACCCCTCCACTTT
CDR3aa: CASGWDKTNSPLHF

d_gene: TRBD2
v_gene: TRBV28
abundance: few
j_gene: TRBJ2-7
CDR3nt: TGTGCCAGCAGTCATTATAGCGGGACCTCCTACGAGCAGTACTTC
CDR3aa: CASSHYSGTSYEQYF

d_gene: NA
v_gene: TRBV28
abundance: many
j_gene: TRBJ2-1
CDR3nt: TGTGCCAGCAGTCGGGAACGATCCCCGAGCTCCTACAATGAGCAGTTCTTC
CDR3aa: CASSRERSPSSYNEQFF

d_gene: TRBD1
v_gene: TRBV12-3/TRBV12-4
abundance: few
j_gene: TRBJ1-6
CDR3nt: TGTGCCAGCGCTACGGGACAGGGGAATTCACCCCTCCACTTT
CDR3aa: CASATGQGNSPLHF

d_gene: NA
v_gene: TRBV15
abundance: few
j_gene: TRBJ2-5
CDR3nt: TGTGCCACCAGCAGAGATCCCCGGTCTCAAGAGACCCAGTACTTC
CDR3aa: CATSRDPRSQETQYF

d_gene: TRBD2
v_gene: TRBV12-3/TRBV12-4
abundance: few
j_gene: TRBJ2-7
CDR3nt: TGTGCCAGTGGGGGACTAGCGGGAGTAGGGGAGCAGTACTTC
CDR3aa: CASGGLAGVGEQYF

d_gene: NA
v_gene: TRBV7-2
abundance: many
j_gene: TRBJ2-3
CDR3nt: TGTGCCAGCAGCACCGGGCCCTACACAGATACGCAGTATTTT
CDR3aa: CASSTGPYTDTQYF

d_gene: NA
v_gene: TRBV6-5
abundance: few
j_gene: TRBJ1-5
CDR3nt: TGTGCCAGCAGTCGGACCGATCCCGGTCAGCCCCAGCATTTT
CDR3aa: CASSRTDPGQPQHF

d_gene: TRBD1
v_gene: TRBV12-3/TRBV12-4
abundance: few
j_gene: TRBJ1-3
CDR3nt: TGTGCCAGCAGTTCCGGGACAGCCGATGGAAACACCATATATTTT
CDR3aa: CASSSGTADGNTIYF

d_gene: NA
v_gene: TRBV7-2
abundance: NA
j_gene: TRBJ1-4
CDR3nt: TGTGCCAGCAGCTTAGCCGAGAGGGGGAAACTGTTTTTT
CDR3aa: CASSLAERGKLFF

d_gene: TRBD2
v_gene: TRBV9
abundance: few
j_gene: TRBJ2-1
CDR3nt: TGTGCCAGCAGCGTATACAGCGGGGGGCGGGGTGAGCAGTTCTTC
CDR3aa: CASSVYSGGRGEQFF

d_gene: NA
v_gene: TRBV5-1
abundance: NA
j_gene: TRBJ2-5
CDR3nt: TGCGCCAGCAGCTTGGAGTTACGACGGACCCAGTACTTC
CDR3aa: CASSLELRRTQYF

d_gene: NA
v_gene: TRBV28
abundance: NA
j_gene: TRBJ2-5
CDR3nt: TGTGCCAGCAGTACCCCCCGCGGGGCAGGGGGGGAAGAGACCCAGTACTTC
CDR3aa: CASSTPRGAGGEETQYF

d_gene: NA
v_gene: TRBV29-1
abundance: few
j_gene: TRBJ2-5
CDR3nt: TGCAGCGTTGTCCCCCTGGAGACCCAGTACTTC
CDR3aa: CSVVPLETQYF

d_gene: TRBD1
v_gene: TRBV25-1
abundance: once
j_gene: TRBJ1-1
CDR3nt: TGTGCCAGCAGTGAGGCCGGACAGGGGGCCGCTGAAGCTTTCTTT
CDR3aa: CASSEAGQGAAEAFF